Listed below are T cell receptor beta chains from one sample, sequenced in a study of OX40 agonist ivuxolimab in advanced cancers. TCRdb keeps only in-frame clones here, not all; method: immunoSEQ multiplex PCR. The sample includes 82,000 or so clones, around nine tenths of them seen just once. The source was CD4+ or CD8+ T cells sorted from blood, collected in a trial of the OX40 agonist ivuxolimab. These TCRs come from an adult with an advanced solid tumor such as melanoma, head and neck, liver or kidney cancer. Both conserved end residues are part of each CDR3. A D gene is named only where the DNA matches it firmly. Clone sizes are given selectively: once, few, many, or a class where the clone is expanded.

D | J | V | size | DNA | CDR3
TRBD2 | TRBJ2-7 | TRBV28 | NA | TGTGCCAGCACTCCGGGGGGTCGCGAGCAGTACTTC | CASTPGGREQYF
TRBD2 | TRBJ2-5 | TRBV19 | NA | TGTGCCAGTAGTATAGTCGGTTTAGCGGGAAAAGAGACCCAGTACTTC | CASSIVGLAGKETQYF
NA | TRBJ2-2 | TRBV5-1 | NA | TGCGCCAGCGGTACTTGGGGGGGCCGCGGCACCGGGGAGCTGTTTTTT | CASGTWGGRGTGELFF
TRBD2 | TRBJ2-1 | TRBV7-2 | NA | TGTGCCAGCAGCCTGAGCGGGGCCACCTACAATGAGCAGTTCTTC | CASSLSGATYNEQFF
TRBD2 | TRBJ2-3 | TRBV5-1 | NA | TGCGCCAGTAGCTCTATACGGGAGGGCCACGATACGCAGTATTTT | CASSSIREGHDTQYF
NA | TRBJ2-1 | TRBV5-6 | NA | TGTGCCAGCAGCTCACGGAACTCCTACAATGAGCAGTTCTTC | CASSSRNSYNEQFF
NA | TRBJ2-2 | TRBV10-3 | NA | TGTGCCATCAGTGAAATAATAGACACCGGGGAGCTGTTTTTT | CAISEIIDTGELFF
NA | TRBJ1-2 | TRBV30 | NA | TGTGCCTGGAGTGTCGAAAGGGCGTGGGGCTACACCTTC | CAWSVERAWGYTF
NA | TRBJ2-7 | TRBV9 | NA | TGTGCCAGCAGCCCAGAAGTTTTTACGGGTTCCGAGCAGTACTTC | CASSPEVFTGSEQYF
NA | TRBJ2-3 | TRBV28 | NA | TGTGCCAGCAGTTTGCCTAACCGAAGGGATACGCAGTATTTT | CASSLPNRRDTQYF
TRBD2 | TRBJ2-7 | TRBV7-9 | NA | TGTGCCAGCAGCTTAGCGCCACTAGCGGGAGTTTCCTACGAGCAGTACTTC | CASSLAPLAGVSYEQYF
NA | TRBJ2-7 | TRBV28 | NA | TGTGCCAGCAGTTTTTCCGGGCCCTACGAGCAGTACTTC | CASSFSGPYEQYF
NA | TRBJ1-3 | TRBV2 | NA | TGTGCCAGCAGTCCTGGAACTGGAAACACCATATATTTT | CASSPGTGNTIYF
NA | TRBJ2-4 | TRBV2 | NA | TGTGCCAGCAGTGAGAAGGTCGCGGGGGCCAAAAACATTCAGTACTTC | CASSEKVAGAKNIQYF
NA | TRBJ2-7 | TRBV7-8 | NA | TGTGCCAGCACCCCACCCCAGGGATCGCGTGAGCAGTACTTC | CASTPPQGSREQYF
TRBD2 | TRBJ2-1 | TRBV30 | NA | TGTGCCTGGACGATCCTAGCGGGAGGGTCTGAGCAGTTCTTC | CAWTILAGGSEQFF
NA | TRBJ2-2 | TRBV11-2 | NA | TGTGCCAGCAGCTCGAGCCGGGACACCGGGGAGCTGTTTTTT | CASSSSRDTGELFF
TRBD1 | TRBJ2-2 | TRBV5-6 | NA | TGTGCCAGCAGCTTCACAGGGGGCGGCACCGGGGAGCTGTTTTTT | CASSFTGGGTGELFF
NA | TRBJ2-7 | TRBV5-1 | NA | TGCGCCAGCAGCCCAAGCCGGTTAACTCCCTACGAGCAGTACTTC | CASSPSRLTPYEQYF
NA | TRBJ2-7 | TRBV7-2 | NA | TGTGCCAGCAGCTTAGATAGCCTAGGGGTCGCCTACGAGCAGTACTTC | CASSLDSLGVAYEQYF
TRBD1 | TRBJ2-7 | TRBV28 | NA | TGTGCCAGCAGTACCAGACAGGGGGCCTACGAGCAGTACTTC | CASSTRQGAYEQYF
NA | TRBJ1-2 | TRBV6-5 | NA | TGTGCCAGCAGTTCCCGGAGGGGTCAAGGCTACACCTTC | CASSSRRGQGYTF
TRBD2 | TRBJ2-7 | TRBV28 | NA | TGTGCCAGCAGTTTTAGCTGGTCCGGGACTAGGGGCAACGAGCAGTACTTC | CASSFSWSGTRGNEQYF
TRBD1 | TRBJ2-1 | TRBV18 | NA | TGTGCCAGCTCATCCCGGGACAGGGTTAGGGTCTACAATGAGCAGTTCTTC | CASSSRDRVRVYNEQFF
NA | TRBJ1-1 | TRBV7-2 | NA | TGTGCCAGCAGTTTAGACTACAGGGTGAACACTGAAGCTTTCTTT | CASSLDYRVNTEAFF
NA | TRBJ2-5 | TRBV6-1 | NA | TGTGCCAGCAGTGACCCGGGCCCACGGGAGACCCAGTACTTC | CASSDPGPRETQYF
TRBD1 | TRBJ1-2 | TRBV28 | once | TGTGCCAGCAGATATACAGGGGGCTATGGCTACACCTTC | CASRYTGGYGYTF
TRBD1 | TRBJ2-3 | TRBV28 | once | TGTGCCAGCAGCCCAGGGTCTACAGGGGCGTACACAGATACGCAGTATTTT | CASSPGSTGAYTDTQYF
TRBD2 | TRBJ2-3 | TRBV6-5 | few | TGTGCCAGCAGTTGGGCGGGAGGCACAGATACGCAGTATTTT | CASSWAGGTDTQYF
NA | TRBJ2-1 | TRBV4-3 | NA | TGCGCCAGCAGCCAAGGGAACCGGTTGGGTGAGCAGTTCTTC | CASSQGNRLGEQFF
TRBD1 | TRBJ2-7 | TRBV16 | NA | TGTGCCAGCAGCCAACGAACAGGGGGTTCTACCTACGAGCAGTACTTC | CASSQRTGGSTYEQYF
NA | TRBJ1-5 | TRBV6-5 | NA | TGTGCCAGCAGCCCCGGGGGGAAACAGCCCCAGCATTTT | CASSPGGKQPQHF
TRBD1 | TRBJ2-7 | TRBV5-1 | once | TGCGCCAGCAGCTTGGCCGGGACAGCCTACGAGCAGTACTTC | CASSLAGTAYEQYF
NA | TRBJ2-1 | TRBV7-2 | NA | TGTGCCAGCAGCCAAGGAACTCTCTGGGGGAATGAGCAGTTCTTC | CASSQGTLWGNEQFF
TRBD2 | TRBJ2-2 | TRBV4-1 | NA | TGCGCCAGCAGCCGACTGCCAGCGGGGGGGCTCACCGGGGAGCTGTTTTTT | CASSRLPAGGLTGELFF
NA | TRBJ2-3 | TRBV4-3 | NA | TGCGCCAGCAGCCAAGACCGGGTAGCTCCAGATACGCAGTATTTT | CASSQDRVAPDTQYF
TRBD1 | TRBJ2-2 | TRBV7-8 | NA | TGTGCCAGCAGCTCCCGCCTCCCTCTACAGGGGAGCACCGGGGAGCTGTTTTTT | CASSSRLPLQGSTGELFF
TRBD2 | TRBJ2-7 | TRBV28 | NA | TGTGCCAGCAGTTTATGGGCAGAGGGCGGCGGGAGATCCCGCGAGCAGTACTTC | CASSLWAEGGGRSREQYF
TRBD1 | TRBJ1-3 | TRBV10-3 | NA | TGTGCCATCAGCCGACAGGGCTCTCTTTCTGGAAACACCATATATTTT | CAISRQGSLSGNTIYF
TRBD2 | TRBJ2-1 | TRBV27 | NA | TGTGCCAGCAGTATTTGGACTAGCGGGGGGAATGAGCAGTTCTTC | CASSIWTSGGNEQFF
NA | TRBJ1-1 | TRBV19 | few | TGTGCCAGTAGTATACGTGGGGATAACACTGAAGCTTTCTTT | CASSIRGDNTEAFF
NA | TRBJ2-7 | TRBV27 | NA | TGTGCCAGCAGTTCCACAGGGCCGTACGAGCAGTACTTC | CASSSTGPYEQYF
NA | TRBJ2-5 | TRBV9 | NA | TGTGCCAGCAGCGTAGATCCCTCCGGACTGGAGACCCAGTACTTC | CASSVDPSGLETQYF
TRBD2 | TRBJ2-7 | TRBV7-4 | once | TGTGCCAGCAGCCCCCTCGTCGGGAGGGCCTACGAGCAGTACTTC | CASSPLVGRAYEQYF
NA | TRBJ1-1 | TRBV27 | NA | TGTGCCAGCAGCCTCGGGGAGAGGACTGAAGCTTTCTTT | CASSLGERTEAFF
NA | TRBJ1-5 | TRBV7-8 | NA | TGTGCCAGCAGCTTAACGGCGAATCAGCCCCAGCATTTT | CASSLTANQPQHF
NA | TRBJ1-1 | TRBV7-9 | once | TGTGCCAGCAGCTCCCCCGGCTCGACTGAAGCTTTCTTT | CASSSPGSTEAFF
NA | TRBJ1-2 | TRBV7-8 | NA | TGTGCCAGCAGCTTAGAAACGGATAACTATGGCTACACCTTC | CASSLETDNYGYTF
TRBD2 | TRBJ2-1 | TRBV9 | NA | TGTGCCAGCAGCGTAGCCCACCGGGCGGGAGTCAGCGAGCAGTTCTTC | CASSVAHRAGVSEQFF
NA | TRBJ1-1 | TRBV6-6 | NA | TGTGCCAGCAGTTTCCGGACGGGGAACACTGAAGCTTTCTTT | CASSFRTGNTEAFF
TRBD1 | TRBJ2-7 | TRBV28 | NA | TGTGCCAGCCGCAGGACAGGGTCCTACGAGCAGTACTTC | CASRRTGSYEQYF